This TCR beta chain was retrieved from a study of CD8 T cells in ankylosing spondylitis. Germline V lookup: CDR1 SGDLS, CDR2 YYNGEE. The length of the CDR3 is 16 residues. Trimming took off 0 bases at V and 0 bases at J, with 11 bases between the two ends. TCRdb ran MiXCR on the 5' RACE reads and lists one entry per CDR3 protein. The sample yields 500,000 to 550,000 distinct CDR3 sequences, about 13% seen once. As concerns this clonotype: Its antigen is still unknown. This may be a read error: a much more frequent sequence differs by one nucleotide.

Study results and limitations: Under 10 highly homologous variants formed a TCR beta motif that appeared characteristic of ankylosing spondylitis blood.

Sequencing input: blood, either unsorted or a sorted T cell fraction (not recorded which). The chain has TRBV9 and TRBJ2-3, with TRBD1 as a possible D gene (6 bases). This clonotype originated in a male donor with ankylosing spondylitis. The CDR3 DNA is TGTGCCAGCAGCGTAGTGGGGGCGACTAGCACAGATACGCAGTATTTT. Its protein is CASSVVGATSTDTQYF. The full variable domain, in which reference TRBV9 and TRBJ2-3 provide the parts outside the CDR3, is DSGVTQTPKHLITATGQRVTLRCSPRSGDLSVYWYQQSLDQGLQFLIQYYNGEERAKGNILERFSAQQFPDLHSELNLSSLELGDSALYFCASSVVGATSTDTQYFGPGTRLTVL.